The source of this TCR beta chain is a study of shared clonotypes between healthy human individuals. Original analysis: Owing to the provision of junction-only sequences devoid of quality scores by immunoSEQ, filtering differed. The protocol was immunoSEQ multiplex PCR, while the TCRdb copy is restricted to in-frame clones and leaves out a portion. The V and J calls and clone size are taken from that table; D and trimming were inferred from the DNA. The sample shows some 2,500,000 clones, 93% of them seen only once. Study-wide findings and caveats: Naive CD4 clonotypes overlapped across a handful of donors at about 5%. In contrast to clonotypes shared by all four donors, non-shared clonotypes had lower generation probabilities.

It was into CD45RA+ naive and CD45RA-negative memory subsets that the CD4+ cells were split. Note on this clone: Its antigen is currently unknown.

The CDR3 contains 15 residues. V lost 0 bases and J lost 3, with 10 bases in between. Germline V CDR1 and CDR2: SGHRS, YFSETQ. The specimen was naive CD4+ T cells from PBMCs. Subset denoted: CD45RA+ positively selected. The chain has TRBV5-1 and TRBJ1-5, with D unclear. The TCR originated in a man aged 18 to 30 in good health. Some clones in this sample may be carry-over from other donors' samples. This chain's CDR3 is CASSLEGSLNQPQHF. DNA of the CDR3: TGCGCCAGCAGCTTGGAAGGCAGTCTCAATCAGCCCCAGCATTTT.